A single sample gave rise to the 5 T cell receptor beta chains below, sequenced in a study of OX40 agonist ivuxolimab in advanced cancers. Clones were sequenced by immunoSEQ multiplex PCR, and TCRdb holds only the in-frame ones, with some missing. The sample holds 35,000 to 45,000 clones; roughly nine tenths are singletons and the top ten take around 2.4%. Material: CD4+ or CD8+ T cells sorted from blood, obtained in a trial of the OX40 agonist ivuxolimab. These receptors all stem from an adult with an advanced solid tumor such as melanoma, head and neck, liver or kidney cancer.

V and J are TRBV5-1 and TRBJ2-7, with D hard to call. V lost 0 bases and J lost 7, with 14 bases in between. This CDR3 region has 14 residues. Germline CDR1 is SGHRS and CDR2 is YFSETQ. The CDR3 region is CASSLGEALREQYF. The CDR3 DNA follows: TGCGCCAGCAGCTTGGGAGAGGCGTTGAGGGAGCAGTACTTC.

This clone was observed once. The chain links TRBV27 to TRBJ2-4, with D possibly being TRBD1 (6 bases). The V gene's germline CDR1 is MNHEY and CDR2 SMNVEV (reference sequence). Trimming pared 8 bases from V and 6 bases from J, leaving 17 bases between. This CDR3 region has 14 residues. Written as DNA, the CDR3 is TGTGCCAGCGGCCCTGGGCTAGGGGGAAACATTCAGTACTTC. Protein product: CASGPGLGGNIQYF.

The chain recombines TRBV7-9 with TRBJ2-5, with D tentatively TRBD2 (6 bases). The J call is uncertain, as TRBJ2-7 better fits the DNA end. The CDR3 extends over 16 amino acids. CDR1 is SEHNR and CDR2 is FQNEAQ in the germline V gene (reference sequence). CDR3 protein: CASSLATPYGRYEQYF. In DNA, the CDR3 is TGTGCCAGCAGCTTAGCTACCCCGTATGGGAGGTACGAGCAGTACTTC.

The chain links TRBV19 to TRBJ1-5; D remains unclear. From germline, CDR1 is LNHDA and CDR2 SQIVND (reference sequence). Trimming pared 3 bases from V and 2 bases from J, leaving 14 bases between. This CDR3 has 16 amino acids. In nucleotides, the CDR3 is TGTGCCAGTAGTATTGGGGTGTCCGGAGGCAATCAGCCCCAGCATTTT. Translated: CASSIGVSGGNQPQHF.

This chain joins TRBV7-2 and TRBJ1-1, with unresolved D. Deletions cut 5 bases from V and 0 bases from J, with 7 bases between. CDR3 size: 13 residues. Germline V CDR1 and CDR2: SGHTA, FQGNSA. As DNA, the CDR3 is TGTGCCAGCAGCCGCGAGATGAACACTGAAGCTTTCTTT. Translated, it gives CASSREMNTEAFF.